This TCR beta chain was captured in a study of tumor-infiltrating lymphocytes in oesophageal squamous cell carcinoma. The CDR3 contains 15 residues. In germline, CDR1 is MDHEN, CDR2 SYDVKM. This clonotype has a handful of counts. One entry per CDR3 protein results from TCRdb running MiXCR on the PCR reads. This table holds approximately 14,000 distinct CDR3 sequences, around 50% found once. The origin of this receptor is a male donor with esophageal squamous cell carcinoma. The sample consisted of esophageal tumor tissue. The rearrangement uses TRBV28 and TRBJ2-6; D gene unclear. The J call is doubtful: the DNA matches TRBJ2-7 better. The CDR3 here is CASSQHPGQTYEQYF. Here the CDR3 DNA reads TGTGCCAGCAGCCAGCACCCGGGCCAAACCTACGAGCAGTACTTC.